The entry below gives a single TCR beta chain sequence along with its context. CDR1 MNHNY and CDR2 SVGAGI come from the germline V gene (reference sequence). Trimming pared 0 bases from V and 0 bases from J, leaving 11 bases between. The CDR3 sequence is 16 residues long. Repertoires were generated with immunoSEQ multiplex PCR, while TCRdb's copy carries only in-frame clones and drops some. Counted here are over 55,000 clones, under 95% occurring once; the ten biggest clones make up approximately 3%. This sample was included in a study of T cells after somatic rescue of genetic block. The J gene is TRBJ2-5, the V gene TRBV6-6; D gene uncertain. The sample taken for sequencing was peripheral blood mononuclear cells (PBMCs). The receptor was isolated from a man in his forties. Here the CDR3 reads CASSYSPAEYQETQYF. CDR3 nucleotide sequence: TGTGCCAGCAGTTACTCACCGGCCGAGTACCAAGAGACCCAGTACTTC.